This TCR beta chain was sequenced in a study of CD8 T cells in ankylosing spondylitis. The CDR3 length is 14 residues. Germline V lookup: CDR1 MNHNS, CDR2 SASEGT. V was pared by 5 bases and J by 4 bases, with 7 bases of the junction left unmatched. About this clonotype: Its cognate antigen is unknown.

The study's findings and limits: A number of the motif variants had already been described in reactive arthritis synovial fluid and blood. In ankylosing spondylitis patients, matched synovial fluid reportedly showed significant enrichment of disease-linked clones. About 8 highly homologous variants made up a TCR beta motif, and this motif appeared characteristic of ankylosing spondylitis blood.

Libraries of TCR beta came from quantitative 5'-RACE with molecular barcodes. TCRdb used MiXCR to reprocess the 5' RACE reads, holding one entry per CDR3 protein. The sample has about 150,000 distinct CDR3 sequences, around a third seen once; the top ten hold 6%. The sequence came from a male donor with ankylosing spondylitis. The genes are TRBV6-1 and TRBJ1-1; 7 positions agree with TRBD1. The sequenced sample was synovial fluid, either unsorted or a sorted T cell fraction (not recorded which). The CDR3 nucleotides are TGTGCCAGCAGTAAGGGGGCAGGGCCCACTGAAGCTTTCTTT. Translating gives CASSKGAGPTEAFF.